This TCR delta chain stems from a study of Vδ1+ human thymocytes. Overall study findings and caveats: In the thymus, TRG and TRD repertoires looked highly polyclonal with Gaussian CDR3 lengths. Despite high sort purity, 20% to 25% of thymic T cell receptor delta sequences were Vdelta2.

Alphabeta T cells were depleted, then CD3+ Vdelta1+ Vdelta2- thymocytes were FACS-sorted. Between about 96% and 99.6% of sorted thymocytes were Vdelta1+. This clone was found a few times. Its antigen is currently unknown. RNA was extracted from the cells and then reverse transcribed. Pooled V-gene forward primers with one constant-region reverse primer generated the CDR3 amplicons by multiplex PCR. TCRdb reapplied CATT to the multiplex PCR reads. The sample has some 55,000 delta-chain clones; roughly 15% are singletons. CDR3 size: 19 residues. Germline lookup yields CDR1 TSWWSYY and CDR2 QGS. J lost 7 bases, V lost 5 bases, and 23 bases had no gene match.

The chain recombines TRDV1 with TRDJ1; 9 positions agree with TRDD3. The sequence came from a boy under two years old who had congenital heart surgery. The sample taken for sequencing was Vdelta1+ gamma-delta thymocytes from the thymus. Subset here: FACS-sorted CD3+ TCRalphabeta- TCRVdelta1+ TCRVdelta2- thymocytes. CDR3 loop: CALGIGFLFRTGGPIKLIF. In DNA form, the CDR3 reads TGTGCTCTTGGGATCGGGTTCCTGTTCCGTACTGGGGGACCTATTAAACTCATCTTT.